This note documents a single T cell receptor (beta chain) sequence. Its antigen is currently unknown. TCRdb keeps only in-frame clones here, not all; method: immunoSEQ multiplex PCR. The table lists 2 million to 2.5 million clones, 80% to 95% of them singletons, with around 0.35% in the top ten. This sample is drawn from a study of shared clonotypes between healthy human individuals. In the study overall: The plates for each donor numbered three CD4 naive, three CD4 memory, two CD8 naive and one CD8 memory.

General study points: Across subsets, estimated richness was generally greater for naive than for memory populations. It was the non-shared clonotypes that had lower generation probabilities than clonotypes shared by all four donors.

The TCR was taken from a young man in good health. Some clones in this sample may be carry-over from other donors' samples. Sequenced input: naive CD4+ T cells from PBMCs. Sample subset: CD45RA+ positively selected.

The CDR3 loop is CVRSSRDRVHEQYF. CDR3 bases: TGTGTCAGAAGCTCCCGGGACAGGGTCCACGAGCAGTACTTC. V gene TRBV7-5 combines with J gene TRBJ2-7; the table's TRBD1 call for D was not verified on the DNA. TRBV7-5 is a known pseudogene. This CDR3 comprises 14 residues.